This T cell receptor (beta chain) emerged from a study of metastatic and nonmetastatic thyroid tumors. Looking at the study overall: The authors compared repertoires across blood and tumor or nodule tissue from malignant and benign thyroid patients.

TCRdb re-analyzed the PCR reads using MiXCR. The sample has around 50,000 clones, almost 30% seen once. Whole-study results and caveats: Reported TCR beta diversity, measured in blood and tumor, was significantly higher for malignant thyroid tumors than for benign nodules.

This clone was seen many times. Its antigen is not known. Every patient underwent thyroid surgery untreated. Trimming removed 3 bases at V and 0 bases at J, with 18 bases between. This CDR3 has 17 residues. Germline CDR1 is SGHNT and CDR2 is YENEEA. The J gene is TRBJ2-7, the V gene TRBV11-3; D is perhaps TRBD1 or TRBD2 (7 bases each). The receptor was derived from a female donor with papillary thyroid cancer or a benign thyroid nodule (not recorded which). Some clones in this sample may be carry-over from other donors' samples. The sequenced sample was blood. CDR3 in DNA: TGTGCCAGCAGCTTCTATTCCAGGGGGGGAAGCTCCTACGAGCAGTACTTC. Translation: CASSFYSRGGSSYEQYF.